Sequencing of this T cell receptor beta chain was carried out in a study of pediatric ulcerative colitis. This was a survey-level run. TCRdb's table, derived via immunoSEQ multiplex PCR, lists solely in-frame clones and lacks some. The sample has tens of thousands of clones; 60% to 85% are singletons. About this clone: Its antigen is currently unknown.

One to two pinch biopsies were taken from the rectum during colonoscopy. Study observations and caveats: Blood samples from a couple of patients yielded substantially fewer templates and were excluded from blood-rectal overlap analysis. This repertoire reflects total lymphocytes rather than subpopulations like regulatory T cells.

The TCR originated in a boy between 10 and 17 years old with severe ulcerative colitis. Sequenced input: gut tissue.

The CDR3 DNA is TGTGCCAGCAGCAAAGAGGGTAACCAAGAGACCCAGTACTTC. It yields the protein CASSKEGNQETQYF. The V and J genes are TRBV9 and TRBJ2-5; TRBD2 might be the D (5 bases). The length of the CDR3 is 14 residues. The V and J ends lost 4 bases and 0 bases respectively, with 10 bases between them. Germline CDR1 SGDLS, CDR2 YYNGEE.